Listed below are T cell receptor beta chains from one sample, sequenced in a study of blood T cell repertoires in COVID-19. Data came from immunoSEQ multiplex PCR; TCRdb stores just in-frame clones and leaves some out. This table holds tens of thousands of clones, over 85% found once. Sequenced sample: peripheral blood. These TCRs come from a human donor in a cohort sampled during active COVID-19. CDR3s include the opening cysteine and the closing phenylalanine or tryptophan. The D gene is left open where the match is weak. Where a row states a size, it is once, few, many or the class of an expanded clone; other rows omit it.

NA once TRBJ2-7 TRBV7-2 TGTGCCAGCAGCTTAGGCCGGGAGAATCCCTACGAGCAGTACTTC CASSLGRENPYEQYF
TRBD1 NA TRBJ1-4 TRBV3-1/TRBV3-2 TGTGCCAGCAGCCAATCCCGGAACAGGGGGGATGAAAAACTGTTTTTT CASSQSRNRGDEKLFF
NA NA TRBJ2-7 TRBV19 TGTGCCAGTAGTTCAGGAGGGTACGAGCAGTACTTC CASSSGGYEQYF
NA NA TRBJ2-7 TRBV9 TGTGCCAGCAGCCCTGGACAGATCTACGAGCAGTACTTC CASSPGQIYEQYF
TRBD2 NA TRBJ2-5 TRBV14 TGTGCCAGCAGCCTGGGAGGGGATGAGGAGACCCAGTACTTC CASSLGGDEETQYF
TRBD2 NA TRBJ2-2 TRBV6-5 TGTGCCAGCAGTCGTAGCGGGGGCACCGGGGAGCTGTTTTTT CASSRSGGTGELFF
NA NA TRBJ2-2 TRBV5-3 TGTGCCAGAAGCTTGGCGAGCGGGTGGAACACCGGGGAGCTGTTTTTT CARSLASGWNTGELFF
TRBD2 NA TRBJ2-1 TRBV29-1 TGCAGCGTTGTGGGACTAGCGGGAGTTAGCTCCTACAATGAGCAGTTCTTC CSVVGLAGVSSYNEQFF
NA NA TRBJ2-2 TRBV5-1 TGCGCCAGCAGCTTATTGGGGCCCGGGACTGGGAACACCGGGGAGCTGTTTTTT CASSLLGPGTGNTGELFF
NA NA TRBJ2-7 TRBV5-1 TGCGCCAGCAAAGTCTCCCGGGGGTACGAGCAGTACTTC CASKVSRGYEQYF
NA NA TRBJ1-2 TRBV5-6 TGTGCCAGCAGCTTGGTCGAGGGAAACTATGGCTACACCTTC CASSLVEGNYGYTF
TRBD1 NA TRBJ2-3 TRBV7-6 TGTGCCAGCAGCCAGCGGACAGGGGATTATACGCAGTATTTT CASSQRTGDYTQYF
TRBD2 NA TRBJ2-1 TRBV14 TGTGCCAGCAGCCACGGACAAGCCCCGGGGGGAAGTGCTTTCTTC CASSHGQAPGGSAFF
TRBD2 NA TRBJ2-1 TRBV2 TGTGCCAGCAGTTGGGACTACCCTCGAAATGAGCAGTTCTTC CASSWDYPRNEQFF
TRBD1 NA TRBJ2-7 TRBV27 TGTGCCAGCAGTTTAAAGGGGACAGGGCTCTCCTACGAGCAGTACTTC CASSLKGTGLSYEQYF
NA NA TRBJ2-3 TRBV7-3 TGTGCCAGCAGCTTAACGTCCCCAATTGGGCACACAGATACGCAGTATTTT CASSLTSPIGHTDTQYF
NA once TRBJ2-5 TRBV3-1/TRBV3-2 TGTGCCAGCAGACCGGGACATCAAGAGACCCAGTACTTC CASRPGHQETQYF
TRBD1 NA TRBJ1-4 TRBV5-6 TGTGCCAGCAGCACTTACCAGGGGGGACGAGGTGAAAAACTGTTTTTT CASSTYQGGRGEKLFF
TRBD1 NA TRBJ2-5 TRBV2 TGTGCCAGCAGTGAAGAGACAGGGTCGGAGACCCAGTACTTC CASSEETGSETQYF
NA NA TRBJ2-5 TRBV28 TGTGCCAGCAGTTTATCTACAGGGTCCGGAAAGACCCAGTACTTC CASSLSTGSGKTQYF
TRBD1 NA TRBJ2-1 TRBV28 TGTGCCAGCAGAGAGACAGGGGCGATTCACAATGAGCAGTTCTTC CASRETGAIHNEQFF
TRBD1 once TRBJ2-2 TRBV25-1 TGTGCCAGCAGTCCGGGGACAGGGGTCGCCGGGGAGCTGTTTTTT CASSPGTGVAGELFF
NA NA TRBJ1-5 TRBV19 TGTGCCAGTAGTGCGTCGACTCTTTATAGCAATCAGCCCCAGCATTTT CASSASTLYSNQPQHF
NA NA TRBJ2-2 TRBV5-5 TGTGCCAGCAGCTTGGGTCCTCAGGGCCCCATGGGCACCGGGGAGCTGTTTTTT CASSLGPQGPMGTGELFF
NA NA TRBJ1-1 TRBV6-1 TGTGCCAGCAGTGAGGCTTCAGGAGCTTTCTTT CASSEASGAFF
TRBD2 NA TRBJ2-1 TRBV19 TGTGCCAGTAGTCCGACGGTGCGGGAGTCATACAATGAGCAGTTCTTC CASSPTVRESYNEQFF
NA NA TRBJ2-5 TRBV4-1 TGCGCCAGCAGCCAAGATTCAGTGGAGACCCAGTACTTC CASSQDSVETQYF
TRBD1 NA TRBJ1-1 TRBV2 TGTGCCAGCAGTGAGACAGGGGCTGGTGCTTTCTTT CASSETGAGAFF
TRBD2 NA TRBJ2-7 TRBV5-1 TGCGCCAGCAGCAATAGCGGGAGTGTTTGGGGCGAGCAGTACTTC CASSNSGSVWGEQYF
NA NA TRBJ1-1 TRBV28 TGTGCCAGCAGTTTATCTGGGGAGGTTGGCACTGAAGCTTTCTTT CASSLSGEVGTEAFF
TRBD1 NA TRBJ2-1 TRBV5-1 TGCGCCAGCCAGACGACAGGGGGAAATGAGCAGTTCTTC CASQTTGGNEQFF
TRBD2 NA TRBJ2-3 TRBV6-1 TGTGCCAGCAGTGAAGTAGGTAGCGGGAGAGTGGGAGATACGCAGTATTTT CASSEVGSGRVGDTQYF
NA NA TRBJ2-1 TRBV9 TGTGCCAGCAGCGCCGGAGGGACAGCTTACAATGAGCAGTTCTTC CASSAGGTAYNEQFF
TRBD1 NA TRBJ1-2 TRBV5-4 TGTGCCAGCAGCCAGGGGACAGGGGAGAACCCCTATGGCTACACCTTC CASSQGTGENPYGYTF
TRBD1 once TRBJ2-1 TRBV7-8 TGTGCCAGCAGCTACACCCCGGGACAGGGGCTTGATGAGCAGTTCTTC CASSYTPGQGLDEQFF
NA NA TRBJ2-7 TRBV30 TGTGCCTGGAGTGTCGGGCAGGGGAGAAACGAGCAGTACTTC CAWSVGQGRNEQYF
NA NA TRBJ1-1 TRBV28 TGTGCCAGCGGCCAAAACCAGATCTTAGTTGGAGGCACTGAAGCTTTCTTT CASGQNQILVGGTEAFF
NA NA TRBJ2-7 TRBV19 TGTGCCAGTAGCCCTGACAGATACGAGCAGTACTTC CASSPDRYEQYF
TRBD1 NA TRBJ1-2 TRBV3-1/TRBV3-2 TGTGCCAGCAGACCGACAGGGAACTATGGCTACACCTTC CASRPTGNYGYTF
NA NA TRBJ1-2 TRBV30 TGTGCCTGGAGCCCCCTAGGCCGACCCTATGGCTACACCTTC CAWSPLGRPYGYTF
TRBD1 NA TRBJ2-2 TRBV10-1 TGCGCCAGCAATCTTAGACAGGGTGTAAACACCGGGGAGCTGTTTTTT CASNLRQGVNTGELFF
TRBD2 NA TRBJ2-2 TRBV29-1 TGCAGCGTTACGGGAGGGCGAGTTACCGGGGAGCTGTTTTTT CSVTGGRVTGELFF
NA NA TRBJ2-3 TRBV4-2 TGTGCCAGCAGCCAAGAGGGCGGGGGCCTCACAGATACGCAGTATTTT CASSQEGGGLTDTQYF
NA NA TRBJ1-2 TRBV28 TGTGCCAGCAGTTGGAACAGGGATGGCTACACCTTC CASSWNRDGYTF
TRBD2 NA TRBJ2-5 TRBV9 TGTGCCAGCAGCGTAGTCGGCCTAGCGGGGGAAGAGACCCAGTACTTC CASSVVGLAGEETQYF
NA once TRBJ1-4 TRBV7-8 TGTGCCAGCAGCTTAGGGGGGAGGGGTGCTAATGAAAAACTGTTTTTT CASSLGGRGANEKLFF
TRBD2 NA TRBJ2-2 TRBV7-6 TGTGCCGCCGGACGGGAGGGTACGACCGGGGAGCTGTTTTTT CAAGREGTTGELFF